This T cell receptor (beta chain) came from a study of CD8+CD57+ T cells in acquired aplastic anemia. Overall study findings and caveats: Levels of CD8+ Simpson's diversity were not significantly distinct in patients versus controls. Over 25 shared CD8+ CDR3s appeared highly expressed within patients' immunodominant clones.

Germline CDR1 reads ENHRY; CDR2 reads SYGVKD. V shed 3 bases, J shed 7 bases, and the junction held 7 bases outside the gene matches. The CDR3 is 16 amino acids. Both TCR beta VDJ combination and CDR3 sequence profiling were carried out. Genomic DNA was the template for this profiling. TCRdb redid the calling of the reads with MiXCR, one entry per CDR3 protein. The sample includes around 180,000 distinct CDR3 sequences, 45% to 60% of them seen just once. Turning to this clonotype: The antigen is undetermined.

The sequenced patients had an expansion of CD8+CD57+ cells seen by flow cytometry. Sampling of blood occurred while the patients had still received no therapy. The genes are TRBV10-3 and TRBJ2-1, with 12 bases fitting TRBD2. The source of this sequence is a human donor with aplastic anemia. Material: sorted CD4+, CD8+, or CD8+CD57+ T cells (not recorded which) from PBMCs. Here the CDR3 DNA reads TGTGCCATCAGTGACCTAGCGGGAGGGCCCCGGAATGAGCAGTTCTTC. It codes for CAISDLAGGPRNEQFF.